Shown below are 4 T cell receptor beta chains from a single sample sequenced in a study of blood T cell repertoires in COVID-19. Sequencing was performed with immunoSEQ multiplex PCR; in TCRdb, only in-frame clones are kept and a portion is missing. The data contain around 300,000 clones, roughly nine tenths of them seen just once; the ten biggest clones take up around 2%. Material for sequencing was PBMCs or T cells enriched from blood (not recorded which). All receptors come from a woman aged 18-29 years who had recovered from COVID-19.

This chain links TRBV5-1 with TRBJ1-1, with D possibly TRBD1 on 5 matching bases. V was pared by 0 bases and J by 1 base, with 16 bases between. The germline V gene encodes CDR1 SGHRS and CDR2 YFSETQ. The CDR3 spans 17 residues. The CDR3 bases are TGCGCCAGCAGCTTGGCCCCAGGGTTTAACCCGAACACTGAAGCTTTCTTT. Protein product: CASSLAPGFNPNTEAFF.

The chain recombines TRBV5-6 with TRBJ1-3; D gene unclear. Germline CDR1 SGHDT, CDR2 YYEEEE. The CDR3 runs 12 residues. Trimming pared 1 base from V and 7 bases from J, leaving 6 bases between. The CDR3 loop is CASSLLGNTIYF. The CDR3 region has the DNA TGTGCCAGCAGCTTGCTCGGTAACACCATATATTTT.

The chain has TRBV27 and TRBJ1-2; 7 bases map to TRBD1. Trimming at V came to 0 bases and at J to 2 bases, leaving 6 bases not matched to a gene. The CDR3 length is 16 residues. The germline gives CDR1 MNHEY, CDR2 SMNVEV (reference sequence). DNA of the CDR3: TGTGCCAGCAGTTTATCACCCACAGGGGAGAACTATGGCTACACCTTC. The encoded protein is CASSLSPTGENYGYTF.

Here the CDR3 DNA reads TGTGCCAGCAGTACGGGGGGTTTGGACACTGAAGCTTTCTTT. Its translation: CASSTGGLDTEAFF. The gene calls are TRBV28 and TRBJ1-1; D is perhaps TRBD1 (5 bases). The germline gives CDR1 MDHEN, CDR2 SYDVKM. The CDR3 covers 14 residues. Trimming shortened V by 5 bases and J by 3 bases, and 13 bases separated the two germline ends.